This entry lists 28 T cell receptor beta chains sequenced from one sample in a study of cytomegalovirus exposure and HLA in healthy donors listed by TCRdb under 2017. The library was produced with the immunoSEQ multiplex PCR assay. The multiplex PCR relied on a mix of 60 forward primers for TCR Vbeta segments and 13 reverse primers for TCR Jbeta segments. TCRdb provides this immuneACCESS table in a form limited to in-frame rearrangements. Some clones are lacking; in checked studies, under half of them reflect an unresolved V gene, and why the rest are absent is not known. This sample gives fewer than 250,000 clones in total; 81% of them show up just once. The ten biggest clones cover around 3.7% of the sample. The material sequenced was PBMCs. The receptor set was obtained from a man in his forties in good health and CMV-seropositive.

The genes are TRBV5-5 and TRBJ1-1, with D possibly TRBD1 on 6 matching bases. From germline, CDR1 is SGHKS and CDR2 YYEKEE (reference sequence). The length of the CDR3 is 15 residues. The V end was cut by 3 bases, the J end by 4 bases, with 16 bases between. As DNA, the CDR3 is TGTGCCAGCAGCTCTCCGGAACAGGGTGCCACTGAAGCTTTCTTT. Translation: CASSSPEQGATEAFF.

This chain links TRBV7-9 with TRBJ2-3; maybe TRBD1 (5 bases). V lost 5 bases and J 2 bases, leaving 17 bases between the germline ends. The length of the CDR3 is 16 residues. Germline loops: CDR1 SEHNR, CDR2 FQNEAQ (reference sequence). CDR3 sequence reads: CASSPRGPPDTDTQYF. The CDR3 DNA sequence: TGTGCCAGCAGCCCTAGGGGCCCCCCAGACACAGATACGCAGTATTTT.

This clone was recorded once. The chain carries TRBV6-6 and TRBJ2-2; maybe TRBD1 (6 bases). The V and J ends lost 5 bases and 2 bases respectively, with 9 bases between them. Germline V CDR1 and CDR2: MNHNY, SVGAGI (reference sequence). This CDR3 spans 14 amino acids. The CDR3 DNA sequence: TGTGCCAGCAGTCCGGGACATAACACCGGGGAGCTGTTTTTT. Encoded protein: CASSPGHNTGELFF.

The chain is built from TRBV4-1 and TRBJ2-7; 7 nucleotides line up with TRBD2. Losses at the gene ends were 4 bases for V and 5 bases for J; bases not matched to a gene: 8. CDR1 is MGHRA and CDR2 is YSYEKL in the germline V gene. The CDR3 runs to 14 residues. CDR3 sequence: CASSRDYSRDEQYF. CDR3 nucleotides: TGCGCCAGCAGCCGGGACTATAGCAGGGACGAGCAGTACTTC.

V gene TRBV7-9 combines with J gene TRBJ2-7; 8 bases map to TRBD2. Trimming cost V 7 bases and J 2 bases; bases outside gene matches: 7. This CDR3 is 14 amino acids long. CDR1 and CDR2 from the germline V gene are SEHNR and FQNEAQ (reference sequence). CDR3: CASTPGGGPYEQYF. CDR3 DNA: TGTGCCAGCACCCCGGGCGGGGGGCCCTACGAGCAGTACTTC.

This clone showed up just once. The V gene is TRBV5-1, the J gene TRBJ2-1, with 11 bases fitting TRBD2. The CDR3 contains 20 residues. The trim removed 4 bases at V and 4 bases at J, leaving 19 bases unmatched. Germline V gene sequence: CDR1 SGHRS, CDR2 YFSETQ. CDR3 coding DNA: TGCGCCAGCAGCCTAGGAGGGGGTCTAGCGGGAGGTCTCGGGTACAATGAGCAGTTCTTC. This sequence encodes CASSLGGGLAGGLGYNEQFF.

In its sample, this clone was seen a few times. The chain combines TRBV18 with TRBJ1-1, with 8 bases fitting TRBD1. Germline CDR1 KGHSH, CDR2 LQKENI. This CDR3 is built from 14 residues. The ends lost 3 bases at V and 2 bases at J; junction bases unmatched: 2. The CDR3 DNA is TGTGCCAGCTCACCCGACAGGGGTAACACTGAAGCTTTCTTT. Amino acid sequence: CASSPDRGNTEAFF. Together with reference TRBV18 and TRBJ1-1, the CDR3 gives the full variable domain: NAGVMQNPRHLVRRRGQEARLRCSPMKGHSHVYWYRQLPEEGLKFMVYLQKENIIDESGMPKERFSAEFPKEGPSILRIQQVVRGDSAAYFCASSPDRGNTEAFFGQGTRLTVV.

This clone was counted a single time. J is TRBJ1-3 and V is TRBV6-1; possibly TRBD1 for D (5 bases). Germline values: CDR1 MNHNS, CDR2 SASEGT. The V gene lost 3 bases and the J gene lost 4 bases, with 16 bases spanning the gap. The CDR3 contains 16 residues. CDR3 in amino acids: CASSDPRTGSGNTIYF. In DNA form, the CDR3 reads TGTGCCAGCAGTGACCCAAGAACAGGTTCCGGAAACACCATATATTTT.

The CDR3 sequence: CSVATGAVYGYTF. The CDR3 bases are TGCAGCGTTGCGACAGGGGCCGTCTATGGCTACACCTTC. The V call is TRBV29-1, the J call TRBJ1-2; 8 positions agree with TRBD1. The CDR3 totals 13 residues. Germline CDR1 SQVTM, CDR2 ANQGSEA. V gave up 4 bases and J gave up 4 bases; unmatched junction bases: 5.

The V gene is TRBV25-1, the J gene TRBJ1-5; TRBD1 matches at 7 bases. J was trimmed by 6 bases and V by 4 bases; bases with no gene match: 3. CDR3 size: 13 residues. Germline lookup yields CDR1 MGHDK and CDR2 SYGVNS. The CDR3 nucleotides are TGTGCCAGCAGTGGACAGGGAGGTCAGCCCCAGCATTTT. It specifies CASSGQGGQPQHF.

The genes are TRBV4-1 and TRBJ2-4; D may be TRBD1 (6 bases). V gave up 0 bases and J gave up 5 bases, with 20 bases separating them. CDR3 length equals 18 residues. CDR1 and CDR2 from the germline V gene are MGHRA and YSYEKL. In nucleotides, the CDR3 is TGCGCCAGCAGCCAAGATAGACATGCACAGGGTTTGGAAAACATTCAGTACTTC. It codes for CASSQDRHAQGLENIQYF.

This clone was counted once. The chain combines TRBV7-2 with TRBJ2-1; maybe TRBD2 (5 bases). CDR3 length: 14 residues. Trimming shortened V by 8 bases and J by 3 bases, and 14 bases separated the two germline ends. Germline loops: CDR1 SGHTA, CDR2 FQGNSA. The CDR3 DNA is TGTGCCAGCGGAGAACACGAGGGCTACAATGAGCAGTTCTTC. Translation: CASGEHEGYNEQFF. The entire variable domain, with the rest obtained from reference TRBV7-2 and TRBJ2-1, is as follows: GAGVSQSPSNKVTEKGKDVELRCDPISGHTALYWYRQSLGQGLEFLIYFQGNSAPDKSGLPSDRFSAERTGGSVSTLTIQRTQQEDSAVYLCASGEHEGYNEQFFGPGTRLTVL.

The V call is TRBV2, the J call TRBJ2-3; D may be TRBD1 (6 bases). CDR3 size: 16 residues. Germline CDR1 reads SNHLY; CDR2 reads FYNNEI. Between the trimmed V and J ends, which lost 4 bases and 2 bases, there was a span of 16 bases. The chain's CDR3 is CASSGRLGAVTDTQYF. CDR3 nucleotide sequence: TGTGCCAGCAGTGGAAGGTTGGGGGCGGTCACAGATACGCAGTATTTT.

The chain recombines TRBV28 with TRBJ2-5, with TRBD1 as a possible D gene (7 bases). This CDR3 region has 15 residues. Per germline, CDR1 MDHEN and CDR2 SYDVKM. V lost 5 bases and J 3 bases, leaving 16 bases between the germline ends. The CDR3, as DNA: TGTGCCAGCAGTAGGAGACAGGGAGGTAAAGAGACCCAGTACTTC. It codes for CASSRRQGGKETQYF.

This chain joins TRBV19 and TRBJ1-1, with 7 positions matching TRBD1. J was trimmed by 4 bases and V by 4 bases; bases with no gene match: 12. There are 16 residues in the CDR3. The germline V gene has CDR1 LNHDA and CDR2 SQIVND (reference sequence). The CDR3 DNA reads TGTGCCAGTAGTAGAAGGACAGGAGGGGTGGGCACTGAAGCTTTCTTT. Its protein product is CASSRRTGGVGTEAFF.

V is TRBV6-6 and J is TRBJ2-7; tentatively, D is TRBD2 (6 bases). The V end lost 2 bases, the J end lost 7 bases, and 21 bases lay between the germline ends. Germline V gene data show CDR1 as MNHNY and CDR2 as SVGAGI (reference sequence). CDR3 size: 16 residues. Here the CDR3 DNA reads TGTGCCAGCAGTTACGTGGGGACCCGGGATCGGGGGGAGCAGTACTTC. This gives the protein CASSYVGTRDRGEQYF.

The CDR3 DNA sequence: TGCAGTGCTAGTATTGGAAACACCATATATTTT. This sequence encodes CSASIGNTIYF. The chain is built from TRBV20-1 and TRBJ1-3; D remains unclear. This CDR3 has 11 amino acids. V was trimmed by 3 bases and J by 3 bases, leaving 3 bases between them. The germline V gene has CDR1 DFQATT and CDR2 SNEGSKA (reference sequence).

The J gene is TRBJ2-1, the V gene TRBV7-9, with TRBD2 identical over 8 bases. CDR3 length: 18 amino acids. V was pared by 0 bases and J by 3 bases, with 10 bases of the junction left unmatched. Germline CDR1 and CDR2: SEHNR and FQNEAQ (reference sequence). CDR3 region: CASSLAPKTSESYNEQFF. CDR3 nucleotide sequence: TGTGCCAGCAGCTTAGCTCCAAAGACTAGCGAGAGCTACAATGAGCAGTTCTTC.

The chain uses TRBV9 and TRBJ2-5; D may be TRBD2 (7 bases). Trimming pared 0 bases from V and 2 bases from J, leaving 23 bases between. Germline assignment: CDR1 SGDLS and CDR2 YYNGEE. The CDR3 loop spans 19 amino acids. The CDR3 loop reads CASSVAGGGASGIQETQYF. For the CDR3, the DNA is TGTGCCAGCAGCGTAGCTGGAGGGGGGGCTAGCGGCATACAAGAGACCCAGTACTTC.

The V gene is TRBV6-1, the J gene TRBJ2-2, with 9 bases that match TRBD1. The CDR3 spans 16 residues. With V trimmed by 4 bases and J by 7 bases, 10 bases remained unmatched. The germline CDR1 and CDR2 sequences are MNHNS and SASEGT. CDR3 residues: CASSASNRGRDGELFF. CDR3 coding DNA: TGTGCCAGCAGTGCATCTAACAGGGGGCGCGACGGGGAGCTGTTTTTT.

The rearrangement joins TRBV19 to TRBJ1-1, with 9 nucleotides matching TRBD1. Looked up from germline, CDR1 is LNHDA and CDR2 is SQIVND (reference sequence). Trimming took 9 bases from V and 4 from J; bases not matched to a gene: 9. CDR3 length equals 14 residues. The CDR3 loop reads CASTGTGLGTEAFF. The CDR3 DNA reads as TGTGCCAGCACCGGGACAGGGTTGGGCACTGAAGCTTTCTTT.

This clone was counted a single time. The V call is TRBV2, the J call TRBJ2-1; TRBD2 is a possible D gene (5 bases). The CDR3 covers 13 residues. V was shortened by 7 bases and J by 4 bases, with 11 bases between the two germline ends. Germline CDR1 SNHLY, CDR2 FYNNEI. CDR3 coding DNA: TGTGCCAGCAAGAGACTACTTTACAATGAGCAGTTCTTC. Its translation: CASKRLLYNEQFF. Drawing the rest from reference TRBV2 and TRBJ2-1, the complete variable domain is EPEVTQTPSHQVTQMGQEVILRCVPISNHLYFYWYRQILGQKVEFLVSFYNNEISEKSEIFDDQFSVERPDGSNFTLKIRSTKLEDSAMYFCASKRLLYNEQFFGPGTRLTVL.

This clone appeared a few times. CDR3 region: CASRRTGPDTQYF. CDR3 DNA sequence: TGTGCCAGCAGAAGAACCGGTCCAGATACGCAGTATTTT. The genes are TRBV25-1 and TRBJ2-3; D ambiguous. The CDR3 contains 13 residues. Germline V gene data show CDR1 as MGHDK and CDR2 as SYGVNS. Deletions cut 6 bases from V and 4 bases from J, with 11 bases between. Using reference TRBV25-1 and TRBJ2-3 for the parts outside the CDR3, the full variable domain is EADIYQTPRYLVIGTGKKITLECSQTMGHDKMYWYQQDPGMELHLIHYSYGVNSTEKGDLSSESTVSRIRTEHFPLTLESARPSHTSQYLCASRRTGPDTQYFGPGTRLTVL.

The genes are TRBV6-5 and TRBJ2-1; D perhaps matches TRBD2 (6 bases). The V gene lost 6 bases and the J gene lost 6 bases, with 12 bases spanning the gap. Germline CDR1 and CDR2: MNHEY and SVGAGI. The CDR3 consists of 13 residues. CDR3 sequence: CASRSGSFNEQFF. The CDR3, as DNA: TGTGCCAGCAGGTCCGGGAGCTTCAATGAGCAGTTCTTC.

The CDR3 nucleotides read TGTGCCAGCAGCTTAGGGACAGGGGGCTCCGAGCAGTACTTC. Translated, it gives CASSLGTGGSEQYF. The chain uses TRBV7-6 and TRBJ2-7, with TRBD1 matching over 11 bases. V trimming: 1 base; J trimming: 6 bases; junction bases outside the gene matches: 2. This CDR3 comprises 14 residues. Germline V gives CDR1 SGHVS, CDR2 FNYEAQ.

The V call is TRBV19, the J call TRBJ2-1, with 9 bases lining up with TRBD2. Germline V gene lookup returns CDR1 LNHDA and CDR2 SQIVND (reference sequence). Losses at the gene ends were 4 bases for V and 6 bases for J; bases not matched to a gene: 10. The CDR3 totals 16 residues. The CDR3 protein is CASSTGREGGTNEQFF. CDR3 sequence (DNA): TGTGCCAGTAGTACGGGGCGGGAGGGCGGGACCAATGAGCAGTTCTTC. Full variable domain (missing parts from reference TRBV19 and TRBJ2-1): DGGITQSPKYLFRKEGQNVTLSCEQNLNHDAMYWYRQDPGQGLRLIYYSQIVNDFQKGDIAEGYSVSREKKESFPLTVTSAQKNPTAFYLCASSTGREGGTNEQFFGPGTRLTVL.

The chain links TRBV18 to TRBJ1-5; 7 bases are shared with TRBD1. The ends lost 3 bases at V and 6 bases at J; junction bases unmatched: 8. This CDR3 has 15 residues. Looked up from germline, CDR1 is KGHSH and CDR2 is LQKENI. The CDR3 nucleotides are TGTGCCAGCTCACCGGGACAGCCGCCCGGTCAGCCCCAGCATTTT. Translation: CASSPGQPPGQPQHF.

The chain links TRBV6-5 to TRBJ2-7; tentatively, D is TRBD2 (6 bases). In germline, CDR1 is MNHEY, CDR2 SVGAGI. This CDR3 has 12 residues. V was clipped by 6 bases and J by 6 bases, with 12 bases between them. The CDR3 coding sequence is TGTGCCAGCAGCCTCAGGAGGGGCGAGCAGTACTTC. Its protein product is CASSLRRGEQYF.